This T cell receptor beta chain originates from a study of T-cell reconstitution after alpha-beta-depleted transplantation in children. TCRbeta library preparation incorporated unique molecular identifiers. TCRdb reanalysed the PCR reads using MiXCR and keeps one entry per CDR3 protein. This sample carries more than 400,000 distinct CDR3 sequences, around two fifths of them seen once, and the ten largest clones take roughly a quarter. This clonotype was counted once. The antigen is not known. General study points: Where alpha-beta T cells came from about two months after transplant was reportedly several hundred expanded graft clones. Once a year had passed after transplant, T-cell counts and diversity came mostly from newly produced T cells. At day 60, the high TCRbeta diversity found in some patients originated from recipient T cells and thymic progenitors that had survived.

Germline V gene sequence: CDR1 MNHNS, CDR2 SASEGT. The CDR3 length is 16 residues. V gave up 7 bases and J gave up 5 bases, with 23 bases separating them. Sample: PBMCs, taken before TCRalphabeta/CD19-depleted stem cell transplant. The V call is TRBV6-1, the J call TRBJ1-1; D might be TRBD1 (6 bases). This sequence originates from a girl aged 2-9 years with aplastic anemia, due to receive a stem cell transplant. CDR3 residues: CASTPGPGKRGTEAFF. DNA for the CDR3: TGTGCCAGCACCCCGGGACCGGGAAAGAGGGGGACTGAAGCTTTCTTT.